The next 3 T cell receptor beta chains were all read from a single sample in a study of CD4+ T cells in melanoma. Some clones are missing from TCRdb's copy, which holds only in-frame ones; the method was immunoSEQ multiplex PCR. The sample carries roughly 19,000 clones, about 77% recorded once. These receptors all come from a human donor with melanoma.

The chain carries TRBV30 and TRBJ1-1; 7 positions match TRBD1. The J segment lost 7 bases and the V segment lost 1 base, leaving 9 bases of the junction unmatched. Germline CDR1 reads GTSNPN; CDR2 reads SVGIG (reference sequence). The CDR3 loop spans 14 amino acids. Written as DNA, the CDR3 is TGTGCCTGGAGTGGACAGGGAATTCTATTTGAAGCTTTCTTT. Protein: CAWSGQGILFEAFF.

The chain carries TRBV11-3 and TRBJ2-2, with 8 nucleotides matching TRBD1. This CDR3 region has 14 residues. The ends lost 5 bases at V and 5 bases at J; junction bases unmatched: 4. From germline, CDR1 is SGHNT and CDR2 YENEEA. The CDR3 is CASSPDRVTGELFF. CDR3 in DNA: TGTGCCAGCAGCCCGGACAGGGTGACCGGGGAGCTGTTTTTT.

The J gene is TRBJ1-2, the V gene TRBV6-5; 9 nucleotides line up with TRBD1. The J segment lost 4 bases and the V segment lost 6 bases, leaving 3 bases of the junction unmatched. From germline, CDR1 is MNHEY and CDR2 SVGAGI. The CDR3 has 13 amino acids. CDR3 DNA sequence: TGTGCCAGCAGAACAGGGGGCTTCTATGGCTACACCTTC. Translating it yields CASRTGGFYGYTF.